The 14 T cell receptor beta chains below all came from one sample that was sequenced in a study of Ad26.COV2.S vaccination and SARS-CoV-2 variants (dated by TCRdb to the early 2020s). Receptors were amplified or captured by the immunoSEQ multiplex PCR assay. TCRdb stores this immuneACCESS table with in-frame sequences only. Part of the clones is absent; in the studies checked, under half of the shortfall reflects unresolved V genes, and no reason is known for the rest. This sample gives roughly 460,000 clones in total; 80% to 90% of them show up just once. The biggest ten clones account for more than 1.5% of the sample. The treatment or condition tag for this specimen amounts to: some 20 received Ad26.COV2.S at low or high dose, single or two shots; about five received placebo; per-sample allocation not given. Repertoires of vaccine and placebo recipients were sequenced from samples collected on day 63 after the first injection.

Here the sequenced sample was peripheral blood, taken in a trial of Ad26.COV2.S vaccine versus placebo. The receptors come from a person aged 18 to 59 who received the Ad26.COV2.S COVID-19 vaccine or a placebo.

The chain couples TRBV18 to TRBJ2-3; 8 bases match TRBD2. This CDR3 has 15 residues. The germline CDR1 and CDR2 sequences are KGHSH and LQKENI. Trimming at V came to 1 base and at J to 6 bases, leaving 6 bases not matched to a gene. This CDR3 is CASSPRRRGADTQYF. Here the CDR3 DNA reads TGTGCCAGCTCACCACGGAGGCGGGGGGCGGATACGCAGTATTTT.

The chain carries TRBV10-3 and TRBJ2-2, with 9 bases aligning to TRBD2. Germline trimming cut 7 bases from V and 0 bases from J; bases unmatched to any gene: 18. Germline V gives CDR1 ENHRY, CDR2 SYGVKD. The CDR3 has 20 residues. For the CDR3, the DNA is TGTGCCATCAATGGGGGAGATCTTGCTAGCGGGATGGCGAACACCGGGGAGCTGTTTTTT. This gives the protein CAINGGDLASGMANTGELFF.

This clone showed up just a few times. The DNA for the CDR3 is TGTGCCAGCTCACCACACGGCGAGCAGTACTTC. Its translation: CASSPHGEQYF. This chain joins TRBV5-8 and TRBJ2-7; D ambiguous. Trimming took off 7 bases at V and 6 bases at J, with 11 bases between the two ends. Per germline, CDR1 SGHTS and CDR2 YDEGEE. The CDR3 runs to 11 residues.

The chain links TRBV6-5 to TRBJ2-7; TRBD1 might be the D (6 bases). V was clipped by 2 bases and J by 2 bases, with 13 bases between them. This CDR3 spans 15 amino acids. CDR1 and CDR2 from the germline V gene are MNHEY and SVGAGI. Written as DNA, the CDR3 is TGTGCCAGCAGTTACCCAGGACAGCCAACCTACGAGCAGTACTTC. Its translation is CASSYPGQPTYEQYF.

This clone was observed once. The V gene is TRBV30, the J gene TRBJ2-5, with 9 bases fitting TRBD2. The CDR3 totals 15 residues. V was pared by 3 bases and J by 5 bases, with 10 bases of the junction left unmatched. Germline CDR1 and CDR2: GTSNPN and SVGIG (reference sequence). CDR3 in amino acids: CAWSNSGRSWETQYF. The CDR3, as DNA: TGTGCCTGGAGCAATAGCGGGAGAAGTTGGGAGACCCAGTACTTC.

CDR3 protein: CAISASGGYYEQYF. The CDR3 DNA is TGTGCCATCAGTGCTAGCGGGGGTTACTACGAGCAGTACTTC. V usage is TRBV10-3 and J usage is TRBJ2-7; TRBD2 matches 10 bases. This CDR3 has 14 residues. Trimming removed 4 bases from V and 3 bases from J; junction bases left unmatched: 3. Germline V CDR1 and CDR2: ENHRY, SYGVKD.

The chain uses TRBV5-1 and TRBJ2-3, with no clear D. Germline-derived CDR1 and CDR2 are SGHRS and YFSETQ. Trimming stripped 4 bases from V and 2 bases from J, with 17 bases between. The CDR3 spans 16 residues. CDR3 DNA: TGCGCCAGCAGCCATGCGGCTGCCAGGTTCACAGATACGCAGTATTTT. Protein sequence: CASSHAAARFTDTQYF.

This clone occurred once. The rearrangement joins TRBV12-3 or TRBV12-4 to TRBJ1-4; D perhaps matches TRBD1 (5 bases). CDR3 length: 12 amino acids. Trimming pared 5 bases from V and 7 bases from J, leaving 8 bases between. The CDR3 is CASSRGVEKLFF. DNA of the CDR3: TGTGCCAGCAGTAGGGGAGTTGAAAAACTGTTTTTT.

The gene calls are TRBV12-3 or TRBV12-4 and TRBJ1-2, with unresolved D. The CDR3 consists of 13 residues. Trimming removed 5 bases from V and 4 bases from J, with 11 bases in between. The CDR3 DNA sequence: TGTGCCAGCAGTCCAGGTTTTGCCTATGGCTACACCTTC. It translates to CASSPGFAYGYTF.

This clone was picked up one time. The chain is built from TRBV11-2 and TRBJ2-7, with TRBD2 as a possible D gene (7 bases). Germline CDR1 reads SGHAT; CDR2 reads FQNNGV. CDR3 length equals 16 residues. The germline V and J ends were trimmed by 5 bases and 1 base, with 18 bases remaining between them. CDR3 in amino acids: CASSRPRGAVSYEQYF. Here the CDR3 DNA reads TGTGCCAGCAGCCGCCCCCGGGGGGCCGTTTCCTACGAGCAGTACTTC.

This chain joins TRBV28 and TRBJ2-7; weak D call: TRBD1 (6 bases). The V gene's germline CDR1 is MDHEN and CDR2 SYDVKM. Trimming cost V 5 bases and J 6 bases, with 11 bases left between them. This CDR3 spans 12 amino acids. The CDR3 sequence: CASSQQGFEQYF. The CDR3 coding sequence is TGTGCCAGCAGTCAACAGGGTTTCGAGCAGTACTTC.

The V call is TRBV4-2, the J call TRBJ1-6, with 8 bases aligning to TRBD1. V gave up 3 bases and J gave up 10 bases; unmatched junction bases: 2. The germline V gene has CDR1 LGHNA and CDR2 YNFKEQ. CDR3 length equals 13 residues. CDR3 DNA sequence: TGTGCCAGCAGCCATGGGACAGGATCACCCCTCCACTTT. Its translation is CASSHGTGSPLHF.

The chain employs TRBV7-2 and TRBJ1-2; D is unclear. Trimming shortened V by 1 base and J by 4 bases, and 16 bases separated the two germline ends. The germline gives CDR1 SGHTA, CDR2 FQGNSA. This CDR3 has 16 amino acids. CDR3 nucleotide sequence: TGTGCCAGCAGCTTAGGAACGGGAGGGTTAGGCTATGGCTACACCTTC. Translating gives CASSLGTGGLGYGYTF.

V is TRBV27 and J is TRBJ2-2; D unresolved. Germline loops: CDR1 MNHEY, CDR2 SMNVEV (reference sequence). The germline V and J ends were trimmed by 5 bases and 0 bases, with 10 bases remaining between them. This CDR3 has 15 amino acids. The chain's CDR3 is CASSPRAANTGELFF. CDR3 in DNA: TGTGCCAGCAGTCCCCGGGCCGCGAACACCGGGGAGCTGTTTTTT.